A selection of T cell receptor beta chains follows, all from one sample in a study of T cell repertoires in cytomegalovirus infection. Each CDR3 protein is one row after TCRdb ran MiXCR on the reads. The sample lists about 920,000 distinct CDR3 sequences; about a third were seen once. No antigens are known for them. The source material was cultured CD8+ T cells from PBMCs, sampled from culture after CMV antigen stimulation. These TCRs come from a human donor in good health (CMV status not recorded). Some clones in this sample may be carry-over from other donors' samples. The CDR3 runs from the conserved cysteine through the conserved F or W. The D gene is left open where the match is weak. The listing skips clone size in some rows; elsewhere it reads once, few, many or a size class.

V	J	size	D	DNA	CDR3
TRBV7-9	TRBJ1-1	-	-	TGTGCCAGCAGCCGAAGCCGCTGGTCGGATAAGGGCACTGAAGCTTTCTTT	CASSRSRWSDKGTEAFF
TRBV6-2/TRBV6-3	TRBJ2-3	-	TRBD2	TGTGCCAGCAGCAGCTCCGGGACTAGCGGGGGCCGTTACACAGATACGCAGTATTTT	CASSSSGTSGGRYTDTQYF
TRBV27	TRBJ2-1	-	TRBD1	TGTGCCAGCAGTTTATCGCCGGGACAGGGTGCGGATGAGCAGTTCTTC	CASSLSPGQGADEQFF
TRBV27	TRBJ2-2	few	TRBD1	TGTGCCAGCAGTGTTCAGGGGGCGTTCGGGGAGCTGTTTTTT	CASSVQGAFGELFF
TRBV12-3/TRBV12-4	TRBJ1-5	few	TRBD1	TGTGCCAGCAGCGCCCACTTAGGGACAGGGATCTCCCGGGATCAGCCCCAGCATTTT	CASSAHLGTGISRDQPQHF
TRBV7-2	TRBJ1-4	few	-	TGTGCCAGCAGCTTAAAACGAGGGGTGGAAACTAATGAAAAACTGTTTTTT	CASSLKRGVETNEKLFF
TRBV4-1	TRBJ2-2	-	-	TGCGCCAGCAGCCAAGATGAGACCTTGGGCGGGGAGCTGTTTTTT	CASSQDETLGGELFF
TRBV12-5	TRBJ1-1	-	-	TGTGCTAGTGGTTTGGCTGCCGGGATAGAAGCTTTCTTT	CASGLAAGIEAFF
TRBV19	TRBJ1-5	many	-	TGTGCCAGTTCCCCCGGGGCACGCAATCAGCCCCAGCATTTT	CASSPGARNQPQHF
TRBV28	TRBJ2-5	-	TRBD1	TGTGCCAGCTCACAGGGGGCCTCCTGGGAGACCCAGTACTTC	CASSQGASWETQYF
TRBV7-9	TRBJ2-1	many	TRBD2	TGTGCCAGCAGCTCCAAAGGAGGTAGGGAGGGCAGGGACGGAAATGAGCAGTTCTTC	CASSSKGGREGRDGNEQFF
TRBV12-3/TRBV12-4	TRBJ2-2	few	TRBD1	TGTGCCAGCCTTCCCGAGAAAGGGGGCTACACCGGGGAGCTGTTTTTT	CASLPEKGGYTGELFF
TRBV19	TRBJ2-1	few	TRBD2	TGTGCCAGTAGTCTTGTGGACGGGGGGGCCGGCAATGAGCAGTTCTTC	CASSLVDGGAGNEQFF
TRBV20-1	TRBJ2-3	few	TRBD2	TGCAGTGCAACCCGGACTAGCGGGGGCACAGATACGCAGTATTTT	CSATRTSGGTDTQYF
TRBV7-9	TRBJ2-2	few	TRBD1	TGTGCCAGCAGCCCCCGACAGGGGCAGAACACCGGGGAGCTGTTTTTT	CASSPRQGQNTGELFF
TRBV28	TRBJ2-1	-	TRBD1	TGTGCCAGCGAGTGGACAGGGGGGATCTACAATGAGCAGTTCTTC	CASEWTGGIYNEQFF
TRBV24-1	TRBJ2-1	-	-	TGTGCCACCAGTGATTTAGGTGAGCAGTTCTTC	CATSDLGEQFF
TRBV12-5	TRBJ1-2	-	-	TGTGCTAGTGGTTTGGTATCGTGGGTGAATGGCTACACCTTC	CASGLVSWVNGYTF
TRBV12-3/TRBV12-4	TRBJ2-1	-	-	TGTGCCAGCAGTTTAATGGGGGGTGGAGATGAGCAGTTCTTC	CASSLMGGGDEQFF
TRBV6-5	TRBJ1-2	few	TRBD1	TGTGCCAGCAGCGACGGGACAGGCTCGGGGTATGGCTACACCTTC	CASSDGTGSGYGYTF
TRBV7-9	TRBJ1-2	many	-	TGTGCCAGCTTTGGGGGGGGCTGGCACTATGGCTACACCTTC	CASFGGGWHYGYTF
TRBV7-8	TRBJ2-2	many	TRBD1	TGTGCCAGCAGCTTACTCACAGGGGGTAGGACCGGGGAGCTGTTTTTT	CASSLLTGGRTGELFF
TRBV6-6	TRBJ1-4	-	TRBD1	TGTGCCAGCACCGCGAGACAGGGAAATGAAAAACTGTTTTTT	CASTARQGNEKLFF